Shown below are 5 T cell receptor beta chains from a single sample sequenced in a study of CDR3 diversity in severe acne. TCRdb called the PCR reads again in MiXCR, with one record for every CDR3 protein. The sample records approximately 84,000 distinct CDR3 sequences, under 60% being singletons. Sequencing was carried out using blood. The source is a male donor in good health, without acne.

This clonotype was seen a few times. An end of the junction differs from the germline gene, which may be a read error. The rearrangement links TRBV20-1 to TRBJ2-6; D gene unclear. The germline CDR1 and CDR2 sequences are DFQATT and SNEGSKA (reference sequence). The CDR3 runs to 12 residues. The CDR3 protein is CSARAHLNTEAF. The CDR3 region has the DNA TGCAGTGCTAGAGCCCACTTGAACACTGAAGCTTTC.

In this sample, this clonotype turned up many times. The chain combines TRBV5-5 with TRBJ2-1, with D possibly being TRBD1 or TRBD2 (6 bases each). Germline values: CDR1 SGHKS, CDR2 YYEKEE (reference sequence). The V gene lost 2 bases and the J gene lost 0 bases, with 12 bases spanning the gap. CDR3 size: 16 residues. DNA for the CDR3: TGTGCCAGCAGCTTCGGGGGCCAGAGCTCCTACAATGAGCAGTTCTTC. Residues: CASSFGGQSSYNEQFF.

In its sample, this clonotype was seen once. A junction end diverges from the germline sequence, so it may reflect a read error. The DNA for the CDR3 is TGTGCCAGCAGTGCAGGGATCGACACCGGGGACCTGCTTTTT. This gives the protein CASSAGIDTGDLLF. V and J are TRBV2 and TRBJ1-6; tentative D call: TRBD1 (5 bases). In germline, CDR1 is SNHLY, CDR2 FYNNEI. The CDR3 totals 14 residues.

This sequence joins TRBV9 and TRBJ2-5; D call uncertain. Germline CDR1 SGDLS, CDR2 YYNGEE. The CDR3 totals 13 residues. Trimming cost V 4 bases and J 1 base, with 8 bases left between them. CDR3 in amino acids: CASSQWSQETQYF. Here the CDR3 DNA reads TGTGCCAGCAGCCAGTGGAGCCAAGAGACCCAGTACTTC.

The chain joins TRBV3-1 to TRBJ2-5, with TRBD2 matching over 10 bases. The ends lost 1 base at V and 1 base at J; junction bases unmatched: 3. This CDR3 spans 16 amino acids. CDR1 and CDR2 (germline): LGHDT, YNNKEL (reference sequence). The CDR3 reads CASSQGTSGSQETQYF. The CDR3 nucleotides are TGTGCCAGCAGCCAAGGGACTAGCGGCTCCCAAGAGACCCAGTACTTC.